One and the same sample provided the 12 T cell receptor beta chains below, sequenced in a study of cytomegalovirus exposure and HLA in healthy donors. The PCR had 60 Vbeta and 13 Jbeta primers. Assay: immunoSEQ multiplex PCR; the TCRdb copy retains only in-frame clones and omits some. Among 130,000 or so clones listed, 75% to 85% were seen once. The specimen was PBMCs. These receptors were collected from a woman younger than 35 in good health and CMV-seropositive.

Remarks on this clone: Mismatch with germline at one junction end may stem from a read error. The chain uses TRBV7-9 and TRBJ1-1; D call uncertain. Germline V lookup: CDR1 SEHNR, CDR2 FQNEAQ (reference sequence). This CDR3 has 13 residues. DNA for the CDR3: TGTTCCAGCAGCCCGCCGAGTTATACTGAAGCTTTCTTT. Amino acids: CSSSPPSYTEAFF.

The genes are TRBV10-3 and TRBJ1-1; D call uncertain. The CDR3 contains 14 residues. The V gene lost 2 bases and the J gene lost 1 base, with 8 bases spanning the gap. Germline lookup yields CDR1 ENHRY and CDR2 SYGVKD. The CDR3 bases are TGTGCCATCAGTGAGGACGGCGGGAACACTGAAGCTTTCTTT. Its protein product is CAISEDGGNTEAFF.

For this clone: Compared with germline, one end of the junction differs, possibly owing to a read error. DNA for the CDR3: TGTGCCAGCAGCCCCGGGCAGGGGCCCTCCGGCTTC. Amino acids: CASSPGQGPSGF. This chain links TRBV7-9 with TRBJ1-2, with D possibly matching TRBD1 (6 bases). The CDR3 has 12 residues. CDR1 is SEHNR and CDR2 is FQNEAQ in the germline V gene (reference sequence). The variable domain in full, with the rest retrieved from reference TRBV7-9 and TRBJ1-2, is DTGVSQNPRHKITKRGQNVTFRCDPISEHNRLYWYRQTLGQGPEFLTYFQNEAQLEKSRLLSDRFSAERPKGSFSTLEIQRTEQGDSAMYLCASSPGQGPSGFGSGTRLTVV.

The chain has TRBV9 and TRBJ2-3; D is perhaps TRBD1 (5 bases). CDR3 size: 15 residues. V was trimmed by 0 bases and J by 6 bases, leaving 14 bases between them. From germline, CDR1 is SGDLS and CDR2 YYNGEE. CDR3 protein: CASSVEGSPGDTQYF. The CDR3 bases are TGTGCCAGCAGCGTAGAAGGCTCCCCAGGGGATACGCAGTATTTT. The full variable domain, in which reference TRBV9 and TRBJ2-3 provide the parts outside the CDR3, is DSGVTQTPKHLITATGQRVTLRCSPRSGDLSVYWYQQSLDQGLQFLIQYYNGEERAKGNILERFSAQQFPDLHSELNLSSLELGDSALYFCASSVEGSPGDTQYFGPGTRLTVL.

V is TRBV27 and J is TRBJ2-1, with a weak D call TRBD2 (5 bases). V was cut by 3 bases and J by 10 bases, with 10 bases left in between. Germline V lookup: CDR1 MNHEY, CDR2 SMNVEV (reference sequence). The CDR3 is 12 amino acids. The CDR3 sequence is CASSFGVGEQFF. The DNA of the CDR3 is TGTGCCAGCAGTTTCGGGGTAGGAGAGCAGTTCTTC.

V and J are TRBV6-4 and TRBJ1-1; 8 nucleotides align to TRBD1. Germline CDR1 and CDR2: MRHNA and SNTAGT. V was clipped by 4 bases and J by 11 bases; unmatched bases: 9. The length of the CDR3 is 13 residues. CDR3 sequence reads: CASSATTGGEAFF. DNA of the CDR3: TGTGCCAGCAGTGCCACCACAGGGGGTGAGGCTTTCTTT.

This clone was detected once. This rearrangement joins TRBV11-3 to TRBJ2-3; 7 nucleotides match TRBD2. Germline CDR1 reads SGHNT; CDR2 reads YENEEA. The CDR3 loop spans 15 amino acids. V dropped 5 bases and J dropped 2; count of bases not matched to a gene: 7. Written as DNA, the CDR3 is TGTGCCAGCAGCGTAGGGGCGGGGGACACAGATACGCAGTATTTT. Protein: CASSVGAGDTDTQYF.

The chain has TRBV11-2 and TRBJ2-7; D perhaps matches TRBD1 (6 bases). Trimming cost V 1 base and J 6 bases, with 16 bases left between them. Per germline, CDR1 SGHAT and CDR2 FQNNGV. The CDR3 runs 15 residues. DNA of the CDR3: TGTGCCAGCAGCTTAGGGGTAAACAGGGCGGCCGAGCAGTACTTC. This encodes CASSLGVNRAAEQYF.

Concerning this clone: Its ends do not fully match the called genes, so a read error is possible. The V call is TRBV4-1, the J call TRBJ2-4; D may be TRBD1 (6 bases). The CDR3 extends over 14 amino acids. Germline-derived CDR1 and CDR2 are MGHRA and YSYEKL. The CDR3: CASSQGTEHSVANF. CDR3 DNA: TGCGCCAGCAGCCAAGGGACAGAACATTCAGTGGCGAACTTC.

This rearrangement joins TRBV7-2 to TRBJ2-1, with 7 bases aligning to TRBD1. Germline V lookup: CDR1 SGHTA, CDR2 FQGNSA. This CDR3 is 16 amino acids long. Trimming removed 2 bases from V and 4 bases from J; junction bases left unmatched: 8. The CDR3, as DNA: TGTGCCAGCAGCTTATTCTTGGGACAGTCATACAATGAGCAGTTCTTC. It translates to CASSLFLGQSYNEQFF.

The CDR3 sequence is CASSLFSTSSNEQFF. The CDR3 nucleotides are TGTGCCAGCAGCCTCTTTTCGACATCAAGCAATGAGCAGTTCTTC. The chain joins TRBV7-6 to TRBJ2-1; D remains unclear. Germline V gene lookup returns CDR1 SGHVS and CDR2 FNYEAQ. This CDR3 region has 15 residues. The V and J ends lost 5 bases and 6 bases respectively, with 17 bases between them.

The CDR3 reads CASSLLAVGQFF. The CDR3 coding sequence is TGTGCCAGCAGCCTTCTAGCGGTGGGGCAGTTCTTC. The rearrangement uses TRBV6-1 and TRBJ2-1; 7 bases map to TRBD2. The ends lost 6 bases at V and 12 bases at J; junction bases unmatched: 8. Germline CDR1 and CDR2: MNHNS and SASEGT. This CDR3 has 12 residues.